This is a list of T cell receptor beta chains from one sample in a study of molecular identifiers for immune sequencing clone quantification. MiXCR, applied by TCRdb to the PCR reads, yields one record per CDR3 protein. Of just under 65,000 distinct CDR3 sequences listed, about 17% are singletons. The specimen sequenced was naive CD8+ T cells from blood, with Jurkat cell RNA spiked in. These receptors were taken from a human donor in good health. Some libraries in this study had Jurkat cell RNA spiked in. Each CDR3 is given with its conserved first and last residue. A D gene is named only where the DNA matches it firmly. Clone size is given for some rows only: seen once, a few or many times, or a class if the clone is expanded.

CASSPRESSYNEQFF TGTGCCAGCAGCCCCCGGGAAAGCTCCTACAATGAGCAGTTCTTC NA TRBJ2-1 TRBV5-4 many
CASSDKDRIYNEQFF TGTGCCAGCAGTGATAAGGACAGGATCTACAATGAGCAGTTCTTC TRBD1 TRBJ2-1 TRBV25-1 many
CATSDLGRAQHF TGTGCCACCAGTGATTTGGGCAGGGCCCAGCATTTT NA TRBJ1-5 TRBV24-1 NA
CAINPLDRVDGYTF TGTGCCATCAATCCCCTGGACAGGGTTGACGGCTACACCTTC TRBD1 TRBJ1-2 TRBV10-3 many
CAYGTYQETQYF TGTGCCTATGGGACTTACCAAGAGACCCAGTACTTC NA TRBJ2-5 TRBV30 NA
CASSWDGTSPGANVLTF TGTGCCAGTAGTTGGGACGGGACTTCCCCTGGGGCCAACGTCCTGACTTTC NA TRBJ2-6 TRBV19 many
CASSEWRSERPPGNTQYF TGTGCCAGCAGTGAATGGAGGTCTGAGCGTCCCCCTGGGAATACGCAGTATTTT NA TRBJ2-3 TRBV25-1 many
CASSFLHPSYEQYF TGTGCCAGCAGCTTCCTCCACCCCTCCTACGAGCAGTACTTC NA TRBJ2-7 TRBV7-8 many
CASSWWTSNSPLHF TGTGCCAGCAGTTGGTGGACCTCAAATTCACCCCTCCACTTT NA TRBJ1-6 TRBV6-5 NA
CASKLRYSYNEQFF TGTGCCAGTAAGCTGCGTTATTCCTACAATGAGCAGTTCTTC NA TRBJ2-1 TRBV19 many
CASRQAGLGEKLFF TGTGCCAGCAGACAGGCGGGGTTAGGTGAAAAACTGTTTTTT NA TRBJ1-4 TRBV12-3/TRBV12-4 NA
CASSPLGQGRNQPQHF TGTGCCAGCAGCCCACTGGGGCAGGGTCGCAATCAGCCCCAGCATTTT NA TRBJ1-5 TRBV7-9 many
CASSAVPKSKSGLYGYTF TGTGCCAGCAGCGCAGTCCCCAAGTCAAAGTCGGGTCTGTATGGCTACACCTTC NA TRBJ1-2 TRBV9 NA
CASSMWTSGNEQFF TGTGCCAGTAGTATGTGGACTAGCGGCAATGAGCAGTTCTTC TRBD2 TRBJ2-1 TRBV19 few
CASSLGTASGANVLTF TGCGCCAGCAGCCTGGGGACAGCTTCTGGGGCCAACGTCCTGACTTTC TRBD1 TRBJ2-6 TRBV5-1 many
CSARVRRLRTDTQYF TGCAGTGCTAGAGTTAGGAGGTTGCGCACAGATACGCAGTATTTT NA TRBJ2-3 TRBV20-1 many
CASSPRGATGINEQYF TGTGCCAGCAGTCCCCGGGGGGCGACAGGAATAAACGAGCAGTACTTC NA TRBJ2-7 TRBV27 few
CSVEVGGMEAFF TGCAGCGTTGAAGTTGGCGGAATGGAAGCTTTCTTT NA TRBJ1-1 TRBV29-1 many
CSAVAGTSVQRGQYF TGCAGTGCCGTTGCCGGGACTAGCGTCCAACGTGGGCAGTACTTC TRBD2 TRBJ2-7 TRBV20-1 many